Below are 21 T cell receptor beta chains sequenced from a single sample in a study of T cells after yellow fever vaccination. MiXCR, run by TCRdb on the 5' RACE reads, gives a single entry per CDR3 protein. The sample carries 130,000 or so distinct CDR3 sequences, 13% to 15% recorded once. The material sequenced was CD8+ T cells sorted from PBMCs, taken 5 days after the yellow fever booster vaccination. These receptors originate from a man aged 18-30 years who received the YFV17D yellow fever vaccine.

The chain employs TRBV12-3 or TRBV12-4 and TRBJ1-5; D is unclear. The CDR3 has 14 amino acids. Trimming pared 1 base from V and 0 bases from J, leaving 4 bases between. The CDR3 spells CASSLEGSNQPQHF. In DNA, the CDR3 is TGTGCCAGCAGTTTAGAGGGTAGCAATCAGCCCCAGCATTTT.

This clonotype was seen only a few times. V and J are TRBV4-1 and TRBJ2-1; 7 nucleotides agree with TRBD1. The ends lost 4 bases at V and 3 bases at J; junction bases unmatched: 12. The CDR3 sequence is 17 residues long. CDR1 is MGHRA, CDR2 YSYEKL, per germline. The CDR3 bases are TGCGCCAGCAGCCTACCGCGGACAGGCCAAGACTACAATGAGCAGTTCTTC. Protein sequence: CASSLPRTGQDYNEQFF.

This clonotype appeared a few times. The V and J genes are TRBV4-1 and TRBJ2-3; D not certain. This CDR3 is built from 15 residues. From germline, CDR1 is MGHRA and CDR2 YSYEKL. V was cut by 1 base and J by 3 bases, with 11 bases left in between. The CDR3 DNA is TGCGCCAGCAGCCAAGTAACCTTGGGTACAGATACGCAGTATTTT. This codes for CASSQVTLGTDTQYF.

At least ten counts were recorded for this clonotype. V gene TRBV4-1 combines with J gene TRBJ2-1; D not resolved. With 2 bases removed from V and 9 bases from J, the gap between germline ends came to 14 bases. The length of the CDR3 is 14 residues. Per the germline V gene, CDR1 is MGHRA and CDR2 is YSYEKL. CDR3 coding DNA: TGCGCCAGCAGCCAATCCCTAGGTGGCTCTGAGCAGTTCTTC. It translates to CASSQSLGGSEQFF.

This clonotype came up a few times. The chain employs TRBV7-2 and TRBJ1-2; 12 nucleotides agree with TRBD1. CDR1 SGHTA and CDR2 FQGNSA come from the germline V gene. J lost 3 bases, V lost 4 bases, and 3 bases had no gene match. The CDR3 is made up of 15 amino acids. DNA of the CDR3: TGTGCCAGCAGCTCGGGACAGGGGGCTGACTATGGCTACACCTTC. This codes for CASSSGQGADYGYTF. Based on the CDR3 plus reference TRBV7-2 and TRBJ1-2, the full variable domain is GAGVSQSPSNKVTEKGKDVELRCDPISGHTALYWYRQSLGQGLEFLIYFQGNSAPDKSGLPSDRFSAERTGGSVSTLTIQRTQQEDSAVYLCASSSGQGADYGYTFGSGTRLTVV.

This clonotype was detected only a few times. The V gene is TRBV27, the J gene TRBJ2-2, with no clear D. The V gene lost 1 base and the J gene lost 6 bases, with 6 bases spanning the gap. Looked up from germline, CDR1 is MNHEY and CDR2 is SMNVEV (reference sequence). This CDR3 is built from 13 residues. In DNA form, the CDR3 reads TGTGCCAGCAGTTTATTTGGTGCCGGGGAGCTGTTTTTT. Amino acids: CASSLFGAGELFF.

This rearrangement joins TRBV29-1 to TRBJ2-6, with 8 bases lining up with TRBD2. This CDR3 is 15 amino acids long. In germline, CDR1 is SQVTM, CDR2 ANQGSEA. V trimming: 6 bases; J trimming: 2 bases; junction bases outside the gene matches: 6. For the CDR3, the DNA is TGCAGCGTCGAAACCGGGGGGGCTGGGGCCAACGTCCTGACTTTC. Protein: CSVETGGAGANVLTF. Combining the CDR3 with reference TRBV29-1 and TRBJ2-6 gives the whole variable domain SAVISQKPSRDICQRGTSLTIQCQVDSQVTMMFWYRQQPGQSLTLIATANQGSEATYESGFVIDKFPISRPNLTFSTLTVSNMSPEDSSIYLCSVETGGAGANVLTFGAGSRLTVL.

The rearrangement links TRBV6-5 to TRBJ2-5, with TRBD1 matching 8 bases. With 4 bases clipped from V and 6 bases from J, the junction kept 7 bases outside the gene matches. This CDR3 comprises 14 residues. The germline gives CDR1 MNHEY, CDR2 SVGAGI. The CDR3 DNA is TGTGCCAGCAGTTGGCAGGGGGCGCGGCAGACCCAGTACTTC. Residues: CASSWQGARQTQYF.

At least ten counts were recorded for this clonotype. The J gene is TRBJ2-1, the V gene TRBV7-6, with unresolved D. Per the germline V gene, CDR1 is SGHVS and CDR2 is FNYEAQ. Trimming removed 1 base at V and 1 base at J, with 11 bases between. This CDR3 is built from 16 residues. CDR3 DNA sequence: TGTGCCAGCAGCTTAGGCCTACCGGGTTCCTACAATGAGCAGTTCTTC. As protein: CASSLGLPGSYNEQFF.

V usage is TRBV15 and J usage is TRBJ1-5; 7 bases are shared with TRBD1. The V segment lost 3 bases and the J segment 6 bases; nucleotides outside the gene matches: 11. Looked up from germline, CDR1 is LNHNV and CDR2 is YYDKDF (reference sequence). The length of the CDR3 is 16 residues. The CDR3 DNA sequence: TGTGCCACCAGCAGCCGAATAGGGGGCGAGGGTCAGCCCCAGCATTTT. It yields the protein CATSSRIGGEGQPQHF.

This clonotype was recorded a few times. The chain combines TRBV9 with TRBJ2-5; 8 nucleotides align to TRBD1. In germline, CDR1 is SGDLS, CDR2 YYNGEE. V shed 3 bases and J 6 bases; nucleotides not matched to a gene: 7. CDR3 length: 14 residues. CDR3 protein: CASSGTGNPKTQYF. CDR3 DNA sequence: TGTGCCAGCAGCGGGACAGGGAATCCTAAGACCCAGTACTTC.

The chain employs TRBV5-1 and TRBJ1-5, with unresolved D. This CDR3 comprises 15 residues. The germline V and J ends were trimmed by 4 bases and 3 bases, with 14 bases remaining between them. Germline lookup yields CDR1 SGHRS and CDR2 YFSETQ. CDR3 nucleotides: TGCGCCAGCAGCCCAGGACGGGGAGTCAATCAGCCCCAGCATTTT. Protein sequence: CASSPGRGVNQPQHF.

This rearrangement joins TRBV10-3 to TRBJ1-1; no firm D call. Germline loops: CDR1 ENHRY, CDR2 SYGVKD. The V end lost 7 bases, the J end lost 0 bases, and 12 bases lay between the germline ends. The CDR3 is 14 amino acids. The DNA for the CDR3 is TGTGCCATCACCCCGGAGGGAATGAACACTGAAGCTTTCTTT. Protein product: CAITPEGMNTEAFF.

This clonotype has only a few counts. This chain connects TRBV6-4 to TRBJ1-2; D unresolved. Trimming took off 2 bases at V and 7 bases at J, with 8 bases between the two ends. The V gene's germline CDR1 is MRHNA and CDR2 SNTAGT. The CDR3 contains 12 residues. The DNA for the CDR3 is TGTGCCAGCAGTGACCTTGGCGGTGGCTACACCTTC. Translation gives CASSDLGGGYTF.

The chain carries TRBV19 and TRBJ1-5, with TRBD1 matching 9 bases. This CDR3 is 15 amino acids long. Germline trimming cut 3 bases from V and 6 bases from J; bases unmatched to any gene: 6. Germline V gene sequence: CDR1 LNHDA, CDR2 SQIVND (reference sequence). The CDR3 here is CASSITPGQGQPQHF. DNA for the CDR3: TGTGCCAGTAGTATTACACCGGGACAGGGTCAGCCCCAGCATTTT.

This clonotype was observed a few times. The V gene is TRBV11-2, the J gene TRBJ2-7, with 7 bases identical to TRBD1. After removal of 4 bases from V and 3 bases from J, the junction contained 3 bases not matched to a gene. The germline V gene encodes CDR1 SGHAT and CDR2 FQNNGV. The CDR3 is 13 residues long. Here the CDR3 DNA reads TGTGCCAGCAGCTCGCGGACAGGCTACGAGCAGTACGTC. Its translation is CASSSRTGYEQYV.

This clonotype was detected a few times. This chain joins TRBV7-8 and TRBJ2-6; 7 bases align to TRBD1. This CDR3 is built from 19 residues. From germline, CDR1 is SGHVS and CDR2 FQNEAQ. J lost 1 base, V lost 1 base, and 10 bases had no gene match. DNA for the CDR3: TGTGCCAGCAGCTTAGTGAGGGGGCTCGCACTGTCTGGGGCCAACGTCCTGACTTTC. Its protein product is CASSLVRGLALSGANVLTF.

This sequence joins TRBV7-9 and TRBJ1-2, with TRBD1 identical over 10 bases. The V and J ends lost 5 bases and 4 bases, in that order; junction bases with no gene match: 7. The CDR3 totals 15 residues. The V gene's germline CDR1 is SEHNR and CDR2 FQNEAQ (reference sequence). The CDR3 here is CASSVPGQGIYGYTF. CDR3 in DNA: TGTGCCAGCAGCGTTCCGGGACAGGGGATCTATGGCTACACCTTC.

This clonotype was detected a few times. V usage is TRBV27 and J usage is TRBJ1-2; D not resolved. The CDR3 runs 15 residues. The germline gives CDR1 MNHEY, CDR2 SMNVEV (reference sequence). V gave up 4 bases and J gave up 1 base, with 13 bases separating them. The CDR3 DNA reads TGTGCCAGCAGTTCCCAGGCATGGGGTAACTATGGCTACACCTTC. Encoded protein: CASSSQAWGNYGYTF.

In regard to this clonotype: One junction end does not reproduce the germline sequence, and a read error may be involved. CDR3 nucleotides: TGCGACAGCAGTGACATAACACTGACTGAAGCTTTCTTT. Amino acid sequence: CDSSDITLTEAFF. This chain uses TRBV10-2 with TRBJ1-1; D is uncertain. Germline CDR1 is WSHSY and CDR2 is SAAADI. The CDR3 has 13 amino acids.

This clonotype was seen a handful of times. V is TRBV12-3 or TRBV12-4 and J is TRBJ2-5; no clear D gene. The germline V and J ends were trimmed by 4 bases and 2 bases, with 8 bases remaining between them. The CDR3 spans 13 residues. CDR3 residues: CASSSRPQETQYF. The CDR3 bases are TGTGCCAGCAGTTCAAGACCTCAAGAGACCCAGTACTTC.